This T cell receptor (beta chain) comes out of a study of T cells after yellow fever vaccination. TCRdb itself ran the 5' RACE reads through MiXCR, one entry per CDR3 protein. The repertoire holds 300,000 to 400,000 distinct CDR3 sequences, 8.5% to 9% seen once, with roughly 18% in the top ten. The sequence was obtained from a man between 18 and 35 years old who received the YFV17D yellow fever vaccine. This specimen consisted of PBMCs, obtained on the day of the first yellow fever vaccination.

CDR3 nucleotide sequence: TGTGCCAGCAGCCCCCCGGGGGGGCCGAGGACCCAGTACTTC. Translated, it gives CASSPPGGPRTQYF. The chain has TRBV7-2 and TRBJ2-5, with 8 bases aligning to TRBD2. The CDR3 runs 14 residues. The germline V gene encodes CDR1 SGHTA and CDR2 FQGNSA. V shed 5 bases and J 7 bases; nucleotides not matched to a gene: 9.